This is a list of T cell receptor beta chains from one sample in a study of blood T cell repertoires in COVID-19. Method: immunoSEQ multiplex PCR; TCRdb's copy keeps in-frame clones and lacks some. The data hold roughly 200,000 clones, with around 86% observed a single time. Sequenced material: peripheral blood. These receptors all stem from a man in his sixties with acute or convalescent COVID-19. The conserved cysteine and the conserved F or W are not part of the CDR3 here. D genes are given only for firm matches. The size of a clone is reported for some rows only, either as once, few or many, or as a class for expanded clones.

cdr3_aa,clone_size,j_call,d_call,v_call
ASSLGTGGGQETQY,once,TRBJ2-5,TRBD1,TRBV27
ASRGVGYT,.,TRBJ1-2,.,TRBV27
ASVTGREQY,.,TRBJ2-7,.,TRBV10-2
ASSQDLTGLYGYT,.,TRBJ1-2,TRBD1,TRBV4-3
ASSRISWAAKNIQY,few,TRBJ2-4,.,TRBV6-6
SAAFGGPGTDTQY,.,TRBJ2-3,.,TRBV29-1
ASSLGGAKNIQY,.,TRBJ2-4,TRBD2,TRBV7-2
ASSVDSGRGGSKLF,.,TRBJ1-4,.,TRBV9
ASRPTFEETQY,.,TRBJ2-5,.,TRBV5-1
SVEGRRNTEAF,.,TRBJ1-1,.,TRBV29-1
ATSDRITGGGYTDTQY,.,TRBJ2-3,TRBD2,TRBV24-1
ASSYSTGYNEQF,.,TRBJ2-1,TRBD1,TRBV6-2/TRBV6-3
ATSGQGGNTIY,.,TRBJ1-3,TRBD1,TRBV24-1
ASSEFRQVEPQH,.,TRBJ1-5,.,TRBV2
ASGPGQGVTDTQY,.,TRBJ2-3,TRBD1,TRBV12-5
ASSLSGREGETQY,.,TRBJ2-5,.,TRBV27
ASSLGGDTEAF,.,TRBJ1-1,.,TRBV7-6
ASSSPGQNSPLH,.,TRBJ1-6,TRBD1,TRBV7-2
ASKGAGGANVLT,.,TRBJ2-6,TRBD1,TRBV6-5